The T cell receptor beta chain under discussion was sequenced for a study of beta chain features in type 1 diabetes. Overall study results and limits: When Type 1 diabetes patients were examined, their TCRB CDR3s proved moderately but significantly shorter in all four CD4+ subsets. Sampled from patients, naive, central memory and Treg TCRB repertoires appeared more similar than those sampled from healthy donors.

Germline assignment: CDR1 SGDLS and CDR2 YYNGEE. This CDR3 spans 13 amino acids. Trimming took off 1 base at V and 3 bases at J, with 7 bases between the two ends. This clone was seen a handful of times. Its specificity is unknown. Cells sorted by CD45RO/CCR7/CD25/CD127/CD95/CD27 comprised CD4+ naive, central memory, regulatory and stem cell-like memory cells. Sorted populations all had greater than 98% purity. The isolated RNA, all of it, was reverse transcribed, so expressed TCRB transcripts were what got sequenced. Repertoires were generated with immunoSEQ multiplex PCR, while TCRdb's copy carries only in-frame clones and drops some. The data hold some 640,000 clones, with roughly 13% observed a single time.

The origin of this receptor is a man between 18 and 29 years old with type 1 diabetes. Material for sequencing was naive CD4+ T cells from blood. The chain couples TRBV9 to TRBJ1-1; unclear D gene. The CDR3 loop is CASSVREDTEAFF. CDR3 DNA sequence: TGTGCCAGCAGCGTAAGGGAGGACACTGAAGCTTTCTTT.